This TCR beta chain stems from a study of beta chain features in type 1 diabetes. The overall study: Across every sample, about 100 million sorted cells were examined in total.

Every isolated RNA sample was fully reverse transcribed, so sequencing captured expressed TCRB transcripts. Here immunoSEQ multiplex PCR was the method, and the copy in TCRdb shows in-frame clones only, minus some. The sample has over 200,000 clones; approximately 10% are singletons. The germline V gene has CDR1 SGHRS and CDR2 YFSETQ. V shed 2 bases, J shed 10 bases, and the junction held 8 bases outside the gene matches. The CDR3 runs to 15 residues. Via CD45RO/CCR7/CD25/CD127/CD95/CD27, cells of the CD4+ naive, central memory, regulatory and stem cell-like memory subsets were sorted. Whole-study findings and limits: Type 1 diabetes patients had fewer VDJ junction insertions and more deletions. The question left open here concerned HLA type influencing TCRB rearrangement. When Type 1 diabetes patients were examined, their TCRB CDR3s proved moderately but significantly shorter in all four CD4+ subsets.

In regard to this clone: Its matching antigen is unknown.

The rearrangement joins TRBV5-1 to TRBJ2-1; TRBD2 matches 11 bases. Sequenced: naive CD4+ T cells from blood. The clonotype originates from a man aged 25 to 40 with type 1 diabetes. The CDR3 reads CASSFGTSGRAEQFF. The CDR3 DNA sequence: TGCGCCAGCAGCTTCGGGACTAGCGGCCGCGCGGAGCAGTTCTTC.